This T cell receptor (beta chain) was documented in a study of post-analysis software for immune sequencing data. Study-wide context: Recorded subtypes: relapsing-remitting, secondary progressive, progressive-relapsing; some patients unannotated. Whole-study results and caveats: Patients showed TRBV5-6, TRBV5-1 and TRBV20-1 among several TRBV segments more frequent than in controls. Controls' normalized Chao1 diversity significantly exceeded that of multiple sclerosis patients.

This clonotype was seen only a few times. Its antigen remains unknown. Germline CDR1 is SGHRS and CDR2 is YFSETQ. The CDR3 loop spans 15 amino acids. Trimming left V 5 bases short and J 4 bases short, with 15 bases between. Carried by the TCR beta cDNA libraries were unique molecular identifiers. TCRdb re-called the PCR reads with MiXCR, one entry per CDR3 protein. The sample has a few hundred thousand distinct CDR3 sequences; 30% to 45% are singletons. Sequencing was carried out using blood. This chain connects TRBV5-1 to TRBJ1-4; TRBD1 is a possible D gene (6 bases). The receptor was isolated from a girl aged 5-17 years with multiple sclerosis. DNA for the CDR3: TGCGCCAGCAGGGACGGACAGCCCTTTAATGAAAAACTGTTTTTT. Its translation: CASRDGQPFNEKLFF. The whole variable domain, remainder taken from reference TRBV5-1 and TRBJ1-4, is KAGVTQTPRYLIKTRGQQVTLSCSPISGHRSVSWYQQTPGQGLQFLFEYFSETQRNKGNFPGRFSGRQFSNSRSEMNVSTLELGDSALYLCASRDGQPFNEKLFFGSGTQLSVL.